Presented here are 20 T cell receptor beta chains from one specimen sequenced in a study of cytomegalovirus exposure and HLA in healthy donors. Sequenced by immunoSEQ multiplex PCR; TCRdb stores in-frame clones only, minus some. The table records 130,000 to 150,000 clones, about 87% of them present only once. Sample: PBMCs. These receptors originate from a man in his late teens or twenties in good health and CMV-seropositive.

The chain employs TRBV6-5 and TRBJ1-1; the match to TRBD1 covers 7 bases. Losses at the gene ends were 4 bases for V and 5 bases for J; bases not matched to a gene: 10. This CDR3 is built from 15 residues. Germline loops: CDR1 MNHEY, CDR2 SVGAGI. The CDR3 is CASSSTQGRRTEAFF. CDR3 bases: TGTGCCAGCAGTTCGACACAGGGGAGGCGGACTGAAGCTTTCTTT.

The chain joins TRBV7-2 to TRBJ1-4; D unclear. V was cut by 5 bases and J by 8 bases, with 18 bases left in between. The germline CDR1 and CDR2 sequences are SGHTA and FQGNSA. The CDR3 loop spans 15 amino acids. CDR3 sequence: CASSILRGPGEKLFF. The DNA for the CDR3 is TGTGCCAGCAGCATTCTCCGGGGTCCTGGCGAAAAACTGTTTTTT.

The chain couples TRBV15 to TRBJ1-1; D not certain. This CDR3 contains 14 residues. Trimming left V 2 bases short and J 2 bases short, with 9 bases between. Germline loops: CDR1 LNHNV, CDR2 YYDKDF (reference sequence). The chain's CDR3 is CATSRTTVNTEAFF. CDR3 in DNA: TGTGCCACCAGCAGAACCACAGTAAACACTGAAGCTTTCTTT.

This sequence joins TRBV9 and TRBJ1-3; 7 bases line up with TRBD1. The V and J ends lost 1 base and 1 base, in that order; junction bases with no gene match: 8. The CDR3 contains 17 residues. Germline CDR1 SGDLS, CDR2 YYNGEE. The CDR3 DNA sequence: TGTGCCAGCAGCGTACTTTCTTCACAGGGGTCTGGAAACACCATATATTTT. Its translation is CASSVLSSQGSGNTIYF.

The chain has TRBV5-1 and TRBJ2-2, with TRBD2 identical over 11 bases. With V trimmed by 4 bases and J by 1 base, 6 bases remained unmatched. The CDR3 loop spans 17 amino acids. CDR1 and CDR2 (germline): SGHRS, YFSETQ. The CDR3 is CASSPILAGGNTGELFF. DNA of the CDR3: TGCGCCAGCAGCCCAATTCTAGCGGGAGGGAACACCGGGGAGCTGTTTTTT.

This clone was detected once. J is TRBJ1-2 and V is TRBV5-6; TRBD1 might be the D (5 bases). Germline-derived CDR1 and CDR2 are SGHDT and YYEEEE. Trimming cost V 2 bases and J 7 bases, with 18 bases left between them. The CDR3 extends over 15 amino acids. CDR3 region: CASSLKVRRASGYTF. The CDR3 region has the DNA TGTGCCAGCAGCTTAAAGGTTCGCAGGGCCTCTGGCTACACCTTC. The full variable domain, with the rest looked up from reference TRBV5-6 and TRBJ1-2, is DAGVTQSPTHLIKTRGQQVTLRCSPKSGHDTVSWYQQALGQGPQFIFQYYEEEERQRGNFPDRFSGHQFPNYSSELNVNALLLGDSALYLCASSLKVRRASGYTFGSGTRLTVV.

The rearrangement uses TRBV27 and TRBJ1-2; 11 nucleotides align to TRBD1. Germline trimming cut 9 bases from V and 5 bases from J; bases unmatched to any gene: 11. CDR1 is MNHEY and CDR2 is SMNVEV in the germline V gene (reference sequence). The CDR3 consists of 15 residues. In DNA, the CDR3 is TGTGCCAGTCGTGGACAGGGGGCTCAGAGGTATGGCTACACCTTC. As protein: CASRGQGAQRYGYTF.

This clone was seen a handful of times. Mismatch with germline at one junction end may stem from a read error. The chain carries TRBV7-9 and TRBJ1-4; D is ambiguous. This CDR3 region has 11 residues. The V gene's germline CDR1 is SEHNR and CDR2 FQNEAQ (reference sequence). The CDR3 is CASSLGASFVF. The CDR3 nucleotides read TGTGCCAGCAGCTTAGGGGCCTCTTTCGTATTT.

The V call is TRBV27, the J call TRBJ1-6; D is unclear. CDR3 size: 11 residues. Per germline, CDR1 MNHEY and CDR2 SMNVEV (reference sequence). V shed 6 bases and J shed 10 bases, with 7 bases lying between them. The CDR3 loop reads CASRNISPLHF. Written as DNA, the CDR3 is TGTGCCAGCAGAAATATATCACCCCTCCACTTT.

This chain joins TRBV6-4 and TRBJ2-2; 9 bases align to TRBD2. J lost 10 bases, V lost 3 bases, and 3 bases had no gene match. Germline V gene lookup returns CDR1 MRHNA and CDR2 SNTAGT. This CDR3 is 13 amino acids long. Here the CDR3 DNA reads TGTGCCAGCAGTGAATCTAGCGGGAAGGAGCTGTTTTTT. This encodes CASSESSGKELFF.

The chain employs TRBV25-1 and TRBJ1-2; D is uncertain. The germline V and J ends were trimmed by 5 bases and 10 bases, with 20 bases remaining between them. CDR1 and CDR2 (germline): MGHDK, SYGVNS. The CDR3 covers 14 residues. Here the CDR3 DNA reads TGTGCCAGCAGTCCACTTCAAGGCGAGGACTCCTACACCTTC. This translates into CASSPLQGEDSYTF.

This clone has only one observation. This rearrangement joins TRBV28 to TRBJ2-7, with D uncertain. V was trimmed by 5 bases and J by 3 bases, leaving 5 bases between them. The length of the CDR3 is 11 residues. Germline-derived CDR1 and CDR2 are MDHEN and SYDVKM. The CDR3 nucleotides are TGTGCCAGCAGTCACAACTACGAGCAGTACTTC. Its translation: CASSHNYEQYF.

This rearrangement joins TRBV5-1 to TRBJ2-2; D perhaps matches TRBD1 (6 bases). The V end lost 3 bases, the J end lost 0 bases, and 12 bases lay between the germline ends. CDR1 SGHRS and CDR2 YFSETQ come from the germline V gene. This CDR3 has 16 residues. CDR3 coding DNA: TGCGCCAGCAGCTCAGGACAGAGCTCGAACACCGGGGAGCTGTTTTTT. It encodes CASSSGQSSNTGELFF. The variable domain in full, with the rest retrieved from reference TRBV5-1 and TRBJ2-2, is KAGVTQTPRYLIKTRGQQVTLSCSPISGHRSVSWYQQTPGQGLQFLFEYFSETQRNKGNFPGRFSGRQFSNSRSEMNVSTLELGDSALYLCASSSGQSSNTGELFFGEGSRLTVL.

The chain uses TRBV30 and TRBJ1-2; D is perhaps TRBD1 (5 bases). In germline, CDR1 is GTSNPN, CDR2 SVGIG (reference sequence). Trimming cost V 3 bases and J 3 bases, with 17 bases left between them. The CDR3 extends over 15 amino acids. The CDR3: CAWRLSGGGDYGYTF. In DNA, the CDR3 is TGTGCCTGGAGACTTTCGGGGGGTGGGGACTATGGCTACACCTTC.

V usage is TRBV11-2 and J usage is TRBJ2-1, with 12 bases fitting TRBD2. The germline CDR1 and CDR2 sequences are SGHAT and FQNNGV. V dropped 5 bases and J dropped 5; count of bases not matched to a gene: 7. The CDR3 loop spans 16 amino acids. The CDR3 loop reads CASSRRTSGDHNEQFF. CDR3 bases: TGTGCCAGCAGCCGACGGACTAGCGGGGATCACAATGAGCAGTTCTTC.

The rearrangement joins TRBV19 to TRBJ1-1; D possibly corresponds to TRBD1 (6 bases). This CDR3 is built from 13 residues. The V end lost 3 bases, the J end lost 4 bases, and 9 bases lay between the germline ends. Germline V CDR1 and CDR2: LNHDA, SQIVND (reference sequence). As DNA, the CDR3 is TGTGCCAGTAGTATTAGGGGGAGCACTGAAGCTTTCTTT. It encodes CASSIRGSTEAFF.

This chain links TRBV7-3 with TRBJ2-3, with a tentative D call TRBD2 (6 bases). V lost 3 bases to trimming and J lost 4 bases, with 11 bases between them. The germline V gene has CDR1 SGHTA and CDR2 FQGTGA. The CDR3 loop spans 14 amino acids. CDR3 coding DNA: TGTGCCAGCAGCTTGGGGGGAATGGCAGATACGCAGTATTTT. It codes for CASSLGGMADTQYF.

The chain joins TRBV4-2 to TRBJ2-2; D is unresolved. The germline V gene encodes CDR1 LGHNA and CDR2 YNFKEQ. This CDR3 contains 16 residues. V was clipped by 0 bases and J by 0 bases, with 8 bases between them. The CDR3 coding sequence is TGTGCCAGCAGCCAAGATGTAGCCACGAACACCGGGGAGCTGTTTTTT. Amino acid sequence: CASSQDVATNTGELFF.

The chain employs TRBV5-1 and TRBJ2-2; the match to TRBD1 covers 11 bases. This CDR3 contains 14 residues. The V gene end was trimmed by 7 bases and the J gene end by 8 bases; junction bases not matched to a gene: 7. Germline V lookup: CDR1 SGHRS, CDR2 YFSETQ. Written as DNA, the CDR3 is TGCGCCAGCTCCGGGACAGGGGGAACTGGGGAGCTGTTTTTT. This encodes CASSGTGGTGELFF. The complete variable domain, with remaining parts taken from reference TRBV5-1 and TRBJ2-2, reads KAGVTQTPRYLIKTRGQQVTLSCSPISGHRSVSWYQQTPGQGLQFLFEYFSETQRNKGNFPGRFSGRQFSNSRSEMNVSTLELGDSALYLCASSGTGGTGELFFGEGSRLTVL.

The chain carries TRBV9 and TRBJ1-2, with D possibly TRBD1 on 5 matching bases. The germline CDR1 and CDR2 sequences are SGDLS and YYNGEE. The CDR3 extends over 15 amino acids. V was clipped by 0 bases and J by 8 bases, with 17 bases between them. The CDR3 here is CASSVDILGERGYTF. The DNA for the CDR3 is TGTGCCAGCAGCGTAGATATCCTAGGGGAAAGGGGCTACACCTTC.